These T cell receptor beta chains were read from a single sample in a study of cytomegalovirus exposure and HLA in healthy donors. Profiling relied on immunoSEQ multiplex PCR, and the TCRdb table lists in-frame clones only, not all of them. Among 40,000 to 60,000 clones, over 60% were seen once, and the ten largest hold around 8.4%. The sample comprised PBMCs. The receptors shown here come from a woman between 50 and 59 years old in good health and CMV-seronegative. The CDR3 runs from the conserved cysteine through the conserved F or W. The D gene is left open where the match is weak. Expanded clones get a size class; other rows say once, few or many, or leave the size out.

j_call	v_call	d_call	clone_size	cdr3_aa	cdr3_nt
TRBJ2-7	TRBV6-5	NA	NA	CASRRGGLGYEQYF	TGTGCCAGCAGACGAGGAGGACTGGGCTACGAGCAGTACTTC
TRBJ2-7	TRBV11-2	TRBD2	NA	CASSSGLAGGAYEQYF	TGTGCCAGCAGCTCGGGACTAGCGGGGGGAGCCTACGAGCAGTACTTC
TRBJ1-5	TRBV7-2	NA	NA	CASSRGSNQPQHF	TGTGCCAGCAGCAGGGGATCCAATCAGCCCCAGCATTTT
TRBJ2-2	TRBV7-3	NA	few	CASSLLDLTGELFF	TGTGCCAGCAGCTTATTAGATTTAACCGGGGAGCTGTTTTTT
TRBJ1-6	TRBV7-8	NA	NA	CASSARQGDSPLHF	TGTGCCAGCAGCGCCCGGCAGGGCGATTCACCCCTCCACTTT
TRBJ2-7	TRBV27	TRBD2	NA	CASSRTSGSYEQYF	TGTGCCAGCAGCAGGACTAGCGGCTCCTACGAGCAGTACTTC
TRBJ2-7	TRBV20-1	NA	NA	CSASNYEQYF	TGCAGTGCTAGTAATTACGAGCAGTACTTC
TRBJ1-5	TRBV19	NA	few	CASSIYNRPGQPQHF	TGTGCCAGTAGTATTTATAACAGGCCGGGTCAGCCCCAGCATTTT
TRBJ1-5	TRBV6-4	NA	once	CASSDGIGPQHF	TGTGCCAGCAGTGACGGCATTGGGCCCCAGCATTTT
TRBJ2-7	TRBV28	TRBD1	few	CASLGTGKGYEQYF	TGTGCCAGCCTCGGGACAGGGAAAGGCTACGAGCAGTACTTC
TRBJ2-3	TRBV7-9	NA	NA	CASSSQGRPTDTQYF	TGTGCCAGCAGCTCCCAGGGTCGTCCCACAGATACGCAGTATTTT
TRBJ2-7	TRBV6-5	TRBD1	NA	CASSGQPYEQYF	TGTGCCAGCTCGGGACAGCCCTACGAGCAGTACTTC
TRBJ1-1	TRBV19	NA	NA	CASEGWTEAFF	TGTGCCAGTGAGGGTTGGACTGAAGCTTTCTTT
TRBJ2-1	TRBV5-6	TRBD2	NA	CASSLVGLAGMYNEQFF	TGTGCCAGCAGCTTGGTAGGACTAGCGGGGATGTACAATGAGCAGTTCTTC
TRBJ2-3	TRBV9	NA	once	CASSVGELTDTQYF	TGTGCCAGCAGCGTAGGGGAGCTCACAGATACGCAGTATTTT
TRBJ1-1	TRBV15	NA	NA	CATSRDGQLSISEAFF	TGTGCCACCAGCAGAGATGGGCAGCTGTCGATTTCTGAAGCTTTCTTT
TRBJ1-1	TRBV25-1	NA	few	CASSETENTEAFF	TGTGCCAGCAGTGAAACAGAGAACACTGAAGCTTTCTTT
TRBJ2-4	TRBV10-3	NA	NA	CAISESTQGGIQYF	TGTGCCATCAGTGAGTCGACTCAGGGAGGCATTCAGTACTTC
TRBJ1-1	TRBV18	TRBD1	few	CASSPQGAANLMNTEAFF	TGTGCCAGCTCACCACAGGGGGCAGCTAATCTGATGAACACTGAAGCTTTCTTT
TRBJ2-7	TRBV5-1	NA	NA	CASSLAPDSGGGYF	TGCGCCAGCAGCTTGGCACCTGACTCTGGGGGAGGGTACTTC
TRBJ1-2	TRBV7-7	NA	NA	CASSGTRGNYGYTF	TGTGCCAGCAGCGGAACGAGAGGGAACTATGGCTACACCTTC
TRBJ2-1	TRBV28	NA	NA	CASSFLTPGQGRYNEQFF	TGTGCCAGCAGTTTCCTCACCCCCGGGCAGGGTCGGTACAATGAGCAGTTCTTC